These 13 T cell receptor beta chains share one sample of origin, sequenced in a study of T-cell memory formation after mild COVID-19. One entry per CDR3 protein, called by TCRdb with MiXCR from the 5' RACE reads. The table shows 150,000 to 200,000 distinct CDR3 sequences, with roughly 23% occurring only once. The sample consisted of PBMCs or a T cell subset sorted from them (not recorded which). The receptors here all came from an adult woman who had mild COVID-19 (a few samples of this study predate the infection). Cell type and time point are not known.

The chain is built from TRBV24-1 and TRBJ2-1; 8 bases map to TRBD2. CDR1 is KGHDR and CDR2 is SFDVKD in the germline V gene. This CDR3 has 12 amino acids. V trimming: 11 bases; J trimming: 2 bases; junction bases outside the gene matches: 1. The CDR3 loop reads CASGRTYNEQFF. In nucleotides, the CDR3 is TGTGCCAGCGGGAGGACCTACAATGAGCAGTTCTTC.

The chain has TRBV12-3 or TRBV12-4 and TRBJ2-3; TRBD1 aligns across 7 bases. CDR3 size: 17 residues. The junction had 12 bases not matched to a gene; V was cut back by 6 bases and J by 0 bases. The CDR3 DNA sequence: TGTGCCAGCAGCTTTCTTGTTCGGGACAGCAGCACAGATACGCAGTATTTT. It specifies CASSFLVRDSSTDTQYF.

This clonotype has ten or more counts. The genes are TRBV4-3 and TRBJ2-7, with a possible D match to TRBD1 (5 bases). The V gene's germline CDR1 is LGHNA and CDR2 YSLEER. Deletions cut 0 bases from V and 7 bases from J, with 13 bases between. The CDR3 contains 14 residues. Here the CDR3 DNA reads TGCGCCAGCAGCCAAGATTCTACCTCAGGGGAGCAGTACTTC. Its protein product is CASSQDSTSGEQYF.

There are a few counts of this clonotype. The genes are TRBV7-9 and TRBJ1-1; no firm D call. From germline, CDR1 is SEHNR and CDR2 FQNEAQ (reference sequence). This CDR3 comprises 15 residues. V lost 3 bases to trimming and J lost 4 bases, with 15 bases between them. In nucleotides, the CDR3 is TGTGCCAGCAGCTTGGGAATGAGGGAGAGCACTGAAGCTTTCTTT. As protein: CASSLGMRESTEAFF.

The CDR3 region has the DNA TGTGCCAGCAGTGGAACAGGGAAGGACGAAGCTTTCTTT. The encoded protein is CASSGTGKDEAFF. V usage is TRBV2 and J usage is TRBJ1-1, with D perhaps TRBD1 (6 bases). V was pared by 4 bases and J by 8 bases, with 14 bases between. Germline lookup yields CDR1 SNHLY and CDR2 FYNNEI. There are 13 residues in the CDR3.

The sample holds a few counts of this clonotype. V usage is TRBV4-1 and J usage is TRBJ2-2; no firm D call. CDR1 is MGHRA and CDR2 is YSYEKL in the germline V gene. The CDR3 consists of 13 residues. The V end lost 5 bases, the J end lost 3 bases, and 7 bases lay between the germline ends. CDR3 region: CASSVLYTGELFF. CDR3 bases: TGCGCCAGCAGCGTCCTTTACACCGGGGAGCTGTTTTTT.

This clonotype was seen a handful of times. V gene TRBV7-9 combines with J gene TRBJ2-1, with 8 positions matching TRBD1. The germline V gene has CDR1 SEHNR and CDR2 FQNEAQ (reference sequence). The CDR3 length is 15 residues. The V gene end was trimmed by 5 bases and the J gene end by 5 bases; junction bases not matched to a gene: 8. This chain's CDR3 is CASSVPGQEDNEQFF. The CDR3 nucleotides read TGTGCCAGCAGCGTCCCGGGACAGGAAGACAATGAGCAGTTCTTC.

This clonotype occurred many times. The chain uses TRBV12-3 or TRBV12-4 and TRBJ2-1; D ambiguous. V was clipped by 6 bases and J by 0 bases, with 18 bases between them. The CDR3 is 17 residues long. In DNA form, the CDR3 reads TGTGCCAGCAGCTCCGTTGAAGGCAGCATCTCCTACAATGAGCAGTTCTTC. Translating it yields CASSSVEGSISYNEQFF.

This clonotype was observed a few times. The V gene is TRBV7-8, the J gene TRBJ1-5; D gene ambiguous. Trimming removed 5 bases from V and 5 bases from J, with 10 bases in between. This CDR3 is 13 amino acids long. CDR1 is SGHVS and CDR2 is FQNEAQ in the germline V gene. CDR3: CASSPGPYQPQHF. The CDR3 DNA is TGTGCCAGCAGCCCGGGTCCCTATCAGCCCCAGCATTTT.

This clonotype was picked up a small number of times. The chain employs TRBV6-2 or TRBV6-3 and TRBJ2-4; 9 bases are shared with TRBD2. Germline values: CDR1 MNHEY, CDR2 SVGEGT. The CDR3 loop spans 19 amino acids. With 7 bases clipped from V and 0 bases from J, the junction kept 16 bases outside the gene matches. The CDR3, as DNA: TGTGCCAGCATCGCAGGAAGGCGGGGGGGAGACCTAGCCAAAAACATTCAGTACTTC. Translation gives CASIAGRRGGDLAKNIQYF.

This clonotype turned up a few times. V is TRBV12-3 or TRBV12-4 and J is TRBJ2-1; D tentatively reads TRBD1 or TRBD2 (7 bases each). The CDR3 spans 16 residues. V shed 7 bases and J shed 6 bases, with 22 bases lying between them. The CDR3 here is CASISASGEGANEQFF. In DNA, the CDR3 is TGTGCCAGCATTTCCGCGTCGGGGGAGGGGGCCAATGAGCAGTTCTTC.

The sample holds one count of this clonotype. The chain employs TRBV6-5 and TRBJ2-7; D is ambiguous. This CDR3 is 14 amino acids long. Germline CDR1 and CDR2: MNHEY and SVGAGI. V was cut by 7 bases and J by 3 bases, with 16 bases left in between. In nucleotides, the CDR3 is TGTGCCAGCACCCTTCGCGGTGAAAGCTACGAGCAGTACTTC. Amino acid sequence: CASTLRGESYEQYF.

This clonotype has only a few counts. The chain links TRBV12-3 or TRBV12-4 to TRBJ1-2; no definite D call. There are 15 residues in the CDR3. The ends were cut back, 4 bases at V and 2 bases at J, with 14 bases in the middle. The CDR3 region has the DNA TGTGCCAGCAGTTCCCACCTGGCAGCAAACTATGGCTACACCTTC. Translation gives CASSSHLAANYGYTF.